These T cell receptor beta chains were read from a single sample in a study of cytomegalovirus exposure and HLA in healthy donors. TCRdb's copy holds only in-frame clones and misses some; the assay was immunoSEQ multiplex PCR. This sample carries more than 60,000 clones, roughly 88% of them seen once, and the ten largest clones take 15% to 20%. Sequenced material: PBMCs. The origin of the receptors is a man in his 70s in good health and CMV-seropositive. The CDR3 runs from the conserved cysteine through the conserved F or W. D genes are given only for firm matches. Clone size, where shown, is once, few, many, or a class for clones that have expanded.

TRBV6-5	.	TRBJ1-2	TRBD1	TGTGCCAGCAGTTACTCGGACAGGATAGGTGGCTACACCTTC	CASSYSDRIGGYTF
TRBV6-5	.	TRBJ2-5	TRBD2	TGTGCCAGCAGGGGACTAGCGGGGGGTCAAGAGACCCAGTACTTC	CASRGLAGGQETQYF
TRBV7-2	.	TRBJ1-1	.	TGTGCCAGCAGCCCAGACACGACAAACACTGAAGCTTTCTTT	CASSPDTTNTEAFF
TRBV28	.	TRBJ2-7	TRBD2	TGTGCCAGCAAGGCCCCTAGCGGGGGTACCTACGAGCAGTACTTC	CASKAPSGGTYEQYF
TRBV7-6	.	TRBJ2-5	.	TGTGCCAGCAGCTTAGGGCGGGACAGACGGACCCAGTACTTC	CASSLGRDRRTQYF
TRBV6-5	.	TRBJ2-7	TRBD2	TGTGCCAGCACCGGAGGGACTAGCGGACTCGCGCGGCAGTACTTC	CASTGGTSGLARQYF
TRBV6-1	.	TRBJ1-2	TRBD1	TGTGCCAGCAGTGAACGGTTACAGGGGGACTATGGCTACACCTTC	CASSERLQGDYGYTF
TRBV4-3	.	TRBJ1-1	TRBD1	TGCGCCAGCAGCCGGGACAGGGACCTAATGAACACTGAAGCTTTCTTT	CASSRDRDLMNTEAFF
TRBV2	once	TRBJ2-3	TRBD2	TGTGCCAGCAGCCCTCGGCCGGGAGGAACAGATACGCAGTATTTT	CASSPRPGGTDTQYF
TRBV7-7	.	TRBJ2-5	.	TGTGCCAGCAGCTTAGGGGGCAGGGCGGGGCAAGAGACCCAGTACTTC	CASSLGGRAGQETQYF
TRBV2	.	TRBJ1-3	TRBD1	TGTGCCAGCAGGCTTACCGGGACAGGCATCGGGGGCCGCACCATATATTTT	CASRLTGTGIGGRTIYF
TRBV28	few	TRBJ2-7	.	TGTGCCAGCAGCCCTAACGACAGGCTCCAGAAGCAGTACTTC	CASSPNDRLQKQYF
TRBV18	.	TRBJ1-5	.	TGTGCCAGCTCCGGGACTGAGAATCAGCCCCAGCATTTT	CASSGTENQPQHF
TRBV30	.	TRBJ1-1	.	TGTGCCTGGAGTGTAACGAGGGGGGGCACTGAAGCTTTCTTT	CAWSVTRGGTEAFF
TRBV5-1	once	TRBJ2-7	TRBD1	TGCGCCAGCAGCTTGGCGCAGGGGGCAAACGAGCAGTACTTC	CASSLAQGANEQYF
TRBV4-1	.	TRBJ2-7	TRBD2	TGCGCCAGCAGCCAAGGAGGCGGGACTACCTACGAGCAGTACTTC	CASSQGGGTTYEQYF
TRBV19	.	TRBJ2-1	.	TGTGCCAGTAGAGCGGCCGCCTACAATGAGCAGTTCTTC	CASRAAAYNEQFF
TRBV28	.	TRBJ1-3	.	TGTGCCAGCAGTTCCCCGGCCAGGGCTGGAAACACCATATATTTT	CASSSPARAGNTIYF
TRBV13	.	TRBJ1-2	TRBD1	TGTGCCAGCAGCCTACGACAGGGATTTGTGGGCTATGGCTACACCTTC	CASSLRQGFVGYGYTF
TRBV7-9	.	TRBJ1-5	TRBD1	TGTGCCAGCAGCTTAGGGGACAGTTCTGGGCAGCCCCAGCATTTT	CASSLGDSSGQPQHF
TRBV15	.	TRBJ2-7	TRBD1	TGTGCCACCAGCAGAGAGGGACAGTTATACGAGCAGTACTTC	CATSREGQLYEQYF
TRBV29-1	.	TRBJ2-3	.	TGCAGCGTTGAAGATCCCCCAGGGGCAGATACGCAGTATTTT	CSVEDPPGADTQYF
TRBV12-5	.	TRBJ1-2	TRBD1	TGTGCTAGTGGCCGGGACAGAAACTATGGCTACACCTTC	CASGRDRNYGYTF
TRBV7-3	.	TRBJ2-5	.	TGTGCCAGCAGCCCCGCGAGAGGAGAGACCCAGTACTTC	CASSPARGETQYF
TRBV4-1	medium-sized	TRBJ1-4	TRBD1	TGCGCCAGCAGCCAACCGGGACAGGGAGCTGAAAAACTGTTTTTT	CASSQPGQGAEKLFF
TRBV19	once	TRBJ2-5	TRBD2	TGTGCCAGTGGGGGGGGTCGAGAGACCCAGTACTTC	CASGGGRETQYF
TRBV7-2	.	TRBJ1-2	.	TGTGCCAGCAGCTTAACAGGGCAATATGGCTACACCTTC	CASSLTGQYGYTF
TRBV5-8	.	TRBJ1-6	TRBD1	TGTGCCAGCAGGGGACAGTATAATTCACCCCTCCACTTT	CASRGQYNSPLHF
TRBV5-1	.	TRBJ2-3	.	TGCGCCAGCAGCCTCTCGCTAGATGATACGCAGTATTTT	CASSLSLDDTQYF
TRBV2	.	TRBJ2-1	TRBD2	TGTGCCAGCAGTCCAGGACTAGCGGGACTCGATGAGCAGTTCTTC	CASSPGLAGLDEQFF
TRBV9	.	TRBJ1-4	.	TGTGCCAGCAGCGTAGGAATAGGGGAGGGAGAAAAACTGTTTTTT	CASSVGIGEGEKLFF
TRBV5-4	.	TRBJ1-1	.	TGTGCCAGCAGCTTGGGGGCGGAGGTTGCTTTCTTT	CASSLGAEVAFF
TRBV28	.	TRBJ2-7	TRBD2	TGTGCCAGCAGTCTGGGACACCCGGGACTAGCAAGCTACGAGCAGTACTTC	CASSLGHPGLASYEQYF
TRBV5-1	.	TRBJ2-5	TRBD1	TGCGCCAGCAGTCTGGCGGGCGACAGGGGACAGGAGACCCAGTACTTC	CASSLAGDRGQETQYF
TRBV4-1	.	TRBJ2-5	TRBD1	TGCGCCAGCAGCTACTCAGACAGGGGAAGGCAAGAGACCCAGTACTTC	CASSYSDRGRQETQYF
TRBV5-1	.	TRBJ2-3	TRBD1	TGCGCCAGCACAAACAGGGGCGTGGATACGCAGTATTTT	CASTNRGVDTQYF
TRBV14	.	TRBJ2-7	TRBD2	TGTGCCAGCAGCCAAGATCTAGCGGGGTACGAGCAGTACTTC	CASSQDLAGYEQYF
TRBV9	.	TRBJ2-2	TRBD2	TGTGCCAGCAGCGCCCCCTCGTACAGGGTAGCGGGGCATATGGAGACCGGGGAGCTGTTTTTT	CASSAPSYRVAGHMETGELFF
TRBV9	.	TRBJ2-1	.	TGTGCCAGCAGCCCAGGCGGAGGGGGGGACAATGAGCAGTTCTTC	CASSPGGGGDNEQFF
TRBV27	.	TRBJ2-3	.	TGTGCCAGCAGTCCGGACTACACAGATACGCAGTATTTT	CASSPDYTDTQYF
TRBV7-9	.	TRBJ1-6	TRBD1	TGTGCCAGCAGCTTATCCGGACAGGGGGATAATTCACCCCTCCACTTT	CASSLSGQGDNSPLHF
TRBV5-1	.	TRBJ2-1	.	TGCGCCAGCAGCTTGGCCGCGGGACCGAACAATGAGCAGTTCTTC	CASSLAAGPNNEQFF
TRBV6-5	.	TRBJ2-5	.	TGTGCCAGCACCAGGGGCGGGACAGCCCAAGAGACCCAGTACTTC	CASTRGGTAQETQYF
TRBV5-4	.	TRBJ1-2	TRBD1	TGTGCCAGCAGCTGGGACAGGGGGCGAGGCTACACCTTC	CASSWDRGRGYTF
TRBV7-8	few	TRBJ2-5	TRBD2	TGTGCCGGGAGCGGGGGGGTTCGGGAGACCCAGTACTTC	CAGSGGVRETQYF